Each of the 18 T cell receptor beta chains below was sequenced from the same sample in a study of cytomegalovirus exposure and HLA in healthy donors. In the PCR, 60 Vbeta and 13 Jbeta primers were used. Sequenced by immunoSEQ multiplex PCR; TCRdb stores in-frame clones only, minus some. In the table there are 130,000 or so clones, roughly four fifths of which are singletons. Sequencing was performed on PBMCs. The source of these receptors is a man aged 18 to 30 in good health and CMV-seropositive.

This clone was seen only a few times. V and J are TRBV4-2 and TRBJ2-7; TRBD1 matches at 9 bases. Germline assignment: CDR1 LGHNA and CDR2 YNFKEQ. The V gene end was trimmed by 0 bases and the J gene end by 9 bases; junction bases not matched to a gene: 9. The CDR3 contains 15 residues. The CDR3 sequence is CASSQEGDRARSQYF. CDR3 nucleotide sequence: TGTGCCAGCAGCCAAGAAGGGGACAGGGCCCGCTCGCAGTACTTC.

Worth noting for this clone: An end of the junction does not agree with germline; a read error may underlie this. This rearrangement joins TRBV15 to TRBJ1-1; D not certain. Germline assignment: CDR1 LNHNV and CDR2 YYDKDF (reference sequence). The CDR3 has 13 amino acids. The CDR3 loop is CTTSLAGGTEAFF. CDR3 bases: TGTACCACCAGTTTAGCGGGTGGCACTGAAGCTTTCTTT.

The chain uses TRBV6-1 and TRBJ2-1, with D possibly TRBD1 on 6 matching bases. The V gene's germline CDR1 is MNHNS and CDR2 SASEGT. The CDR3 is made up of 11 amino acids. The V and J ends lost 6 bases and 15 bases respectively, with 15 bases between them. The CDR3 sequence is CASRTNREAFF. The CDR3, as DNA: TGTGCCAGCAGGACCAACAGGGAAGCGTTCTTC.

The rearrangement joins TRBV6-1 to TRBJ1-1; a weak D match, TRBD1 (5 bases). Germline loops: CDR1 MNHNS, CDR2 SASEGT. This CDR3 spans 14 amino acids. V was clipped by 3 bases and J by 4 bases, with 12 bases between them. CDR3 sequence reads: CASSDMGGSTEAFF. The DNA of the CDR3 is TGTGCCAGCAGTGACATGGGGGGTAGCACTGAAGCTTTCTTT.

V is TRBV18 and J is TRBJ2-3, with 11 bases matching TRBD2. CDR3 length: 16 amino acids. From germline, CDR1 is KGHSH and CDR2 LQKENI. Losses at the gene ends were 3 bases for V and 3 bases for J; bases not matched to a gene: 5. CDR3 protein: CASSPLAGGSTDTQYF. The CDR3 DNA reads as TGTGCCAGCTCACCCCTAGCGGGAGGAAGTACAGATACGCAGTATTTT.

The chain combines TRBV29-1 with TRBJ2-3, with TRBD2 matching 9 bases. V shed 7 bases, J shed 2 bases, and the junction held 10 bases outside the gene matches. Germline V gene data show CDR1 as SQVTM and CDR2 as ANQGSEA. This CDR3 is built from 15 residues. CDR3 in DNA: TGCAGCGCCAGGGAGGCTAGCGGGAACACAGATACGCAGTATTTT. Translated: CSAREASGNTDTQYF.

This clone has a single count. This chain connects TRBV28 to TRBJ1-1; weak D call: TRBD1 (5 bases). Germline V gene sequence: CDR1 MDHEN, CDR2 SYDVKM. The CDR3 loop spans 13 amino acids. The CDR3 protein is CVSLSGVNTEAFF. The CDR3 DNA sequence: TGTGTATCTCTCTCGGGGGTGAACACTGAAGCTTTCTTT.

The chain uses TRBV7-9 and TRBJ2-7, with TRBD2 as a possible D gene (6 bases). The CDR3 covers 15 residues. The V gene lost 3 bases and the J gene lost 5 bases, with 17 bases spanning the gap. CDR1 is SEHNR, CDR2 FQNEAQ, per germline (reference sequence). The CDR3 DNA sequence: TGTGCCAGCAGCTTCTCCGGGAGTTCGGCCAACGAGCAGTACTTC. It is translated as CASSFSGSSANEQYF.

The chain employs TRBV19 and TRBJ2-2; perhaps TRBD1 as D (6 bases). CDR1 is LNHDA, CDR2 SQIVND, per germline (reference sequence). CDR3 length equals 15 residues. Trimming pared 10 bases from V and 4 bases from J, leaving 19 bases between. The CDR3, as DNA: TGTGCCACCGGACGTGGGGGCTCGGGCACCGGGGAGCTGTTTTTT. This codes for CATGRGGSGTGELFF.

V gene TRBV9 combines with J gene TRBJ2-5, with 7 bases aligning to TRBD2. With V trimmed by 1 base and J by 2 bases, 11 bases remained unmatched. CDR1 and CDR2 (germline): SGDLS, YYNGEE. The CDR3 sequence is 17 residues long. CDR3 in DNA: TGTGCCAGCAGCGTAAGGGCCTCGCTAGCGGAGCAAGAGACCCAGTACTTC. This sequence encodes CASSVRASLAEQETQYF.

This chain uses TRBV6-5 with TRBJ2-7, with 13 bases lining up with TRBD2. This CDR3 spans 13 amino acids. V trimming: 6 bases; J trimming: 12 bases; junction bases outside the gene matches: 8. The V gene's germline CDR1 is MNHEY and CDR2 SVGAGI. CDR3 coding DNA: TGTGCCAGCAGGCAAGGACTAGCGGGAGTTACGTACTTC. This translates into CASRQGLAGVTYF.

Here the CDR3 reads CAWSNRFSEKLFF. Here the CDR3 DNA reads TGTGCCTGGAGTAACAGGTTCAGCGAAAAACTGTTTTTT. The rearrangement joins TRBV30 to TRBJ1-4; D might be TRBD1 (5 bases). The V end lost 2 bases, the J end lost 8 bases, and 12 bases lay between the germline ends. The germline gives CDR1 GTSNPN, CDR2 SVGIG (reference sequence). The CDR3 totals 13 residues. Full variable domain (missing parts from reference TRBV30 and TRBJ1-4): SQTIHQWPATLVQPVGSPLSLECTVEGTSNPNLYWYRQAAGRGLQLLFYSVGIGQISSEVPQNLSASRPQDRQFILSSKKLLLSDSGFYLCAWSNRFSEKLFFGSGTQLSVL.

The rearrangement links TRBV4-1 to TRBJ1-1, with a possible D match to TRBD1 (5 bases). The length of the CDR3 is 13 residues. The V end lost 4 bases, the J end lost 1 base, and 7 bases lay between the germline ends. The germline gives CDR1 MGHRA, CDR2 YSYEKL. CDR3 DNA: TGCGCCAGCAGCCTCGGGGGGAACACTGAAGCTTTCTTT. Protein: CASSLGGNTEAFF.

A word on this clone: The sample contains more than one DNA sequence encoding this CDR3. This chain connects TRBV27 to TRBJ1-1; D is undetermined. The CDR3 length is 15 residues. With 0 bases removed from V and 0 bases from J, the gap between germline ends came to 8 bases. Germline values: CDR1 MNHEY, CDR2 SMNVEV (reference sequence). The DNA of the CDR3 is TGTGCCAGCAGTTTATCGGCGGGGTTGAACACTGAAGCTTTCTTT. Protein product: CASSLSAGLNTEAFF.

CDR3 coding DNA: TGCGCCAGCAGCTTGGCCGCGGTGAACACTGAAGCTTTCTTT. Translated, it gives CASSLAAVNTEAFF. The chain links TRBV5-1 to TRBJ1-1; D ambiguous. Trimming removed 0 bases at V and 0 bases at J, with 6 bases between. The CDR3 loop spans 14 amino acids. CDR1 is SGHRS, CDR2 YFSETQ, per germline.

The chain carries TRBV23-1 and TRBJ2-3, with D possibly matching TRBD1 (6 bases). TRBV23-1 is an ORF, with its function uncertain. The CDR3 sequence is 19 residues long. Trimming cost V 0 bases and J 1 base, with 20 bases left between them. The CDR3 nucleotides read TGCGCCAGCAGTCAATCTGGGGGCCCCGCGGAGTTTTGCACAGATACGCAGTATTTT. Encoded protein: CASSQSGGPAEFCTDTQYF.

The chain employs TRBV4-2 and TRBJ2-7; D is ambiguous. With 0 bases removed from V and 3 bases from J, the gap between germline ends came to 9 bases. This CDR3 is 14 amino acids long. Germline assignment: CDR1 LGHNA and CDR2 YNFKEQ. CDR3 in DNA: TGTGCCAGCAGCCAAGAGAGATACCTCTACGAGCAGTACTTC. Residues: CASSQERYLYEQYF.

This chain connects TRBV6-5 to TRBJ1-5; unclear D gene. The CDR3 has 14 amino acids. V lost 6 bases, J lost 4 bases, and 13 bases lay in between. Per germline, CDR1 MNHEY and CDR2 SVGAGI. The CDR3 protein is CASRPPGFNQPQHF. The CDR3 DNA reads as TGTGCCAGCAGACCCCCAGGTTTTAATCAGCCCCAGCATTTT.